Sequencing of this T cell receptor (beta chain) was carried out in a study of blood T cell repertoires in COVID-19. Data came from immunoSEQ multiplex PCR; TCRdb stores just in-frame clones and leaves some out. The profile covers around 150,000 clones, with about 80% appearing a single time and around 2.2% taken by the ten largest. This CDR3 is 16 amino acids long. V lost 4 bases and J lost 3, with 18 bases in between. Per germline, CDR1 MNHEY and CDR2 SVGAGI. Source material: peripheral blood. The chain has TRBV6-5 and TRBJ2-5; perhaps TRBD2 as D (6 bases). The source of this sequence is a man between 65 and 80 years old with acute or convalescent COVID-19. In DNA form, the CDR3 reads TGTGCCAGCAGTTTAGGGTATAATGGAGGGGAAGAGACCCAGTACTTC. Translating gives CASSLGYNGGEETQYF.